This paragraph covers one T cell receptor beta chain sequence. This clonotype was seen at least ten times. What antigen it recognizes has not been identified. The record has no base qualities; no much larger clone is one base away. The germline V gene encodes CDR1 SGHAT and CDR2 FQNNGV. The junction shows trimming of 5 bases on V and 6 bases on J, and the gene matches do not reach 2 bases of it. The CDR3, cysteine through phenylalanine, is 14 amino acids long. CDR3 DNA is the only sequence kept; it has 42 bases, read in frame from the first base. This record belongs to a study of blood T cells in healthy people across ages (dated by TCRdb to the mid-2010s). Notes on the research overall: Template switching captured roughly one uniquely barcoded TCR beta cDNA molecule per two T cells in model experiments. Using deep sequencing normalized with unique cDNA molecular identifiers, the study measured how TCR beta repertoire diversity changes with age. Four age groups were formed from the donors: young (average approximately 15 years), middle-aged (around 40), aged (roughly 58) and long-lived (around 82). For two donors (one aged 18 to 30 and one aged 80 or older), the study analyzed two additional independent replicas of 1 million unique cDNA reads from the same blood draw.

Study-wide findings and limitations: Observed TCR beta diversity per million T cells fell roughly linearly with age, and a significant reduction was already apparent by age around 40. Compared with the aged group, the long-lived group had more naive CD4+ T cells, fewer expanded clones and increased TCR diversity, a pattern suggesting age selection. Estimates of total diversity based on one million sequenced T cells were regarded as lower bounds and as underestimates. Bulk unsorted PBMC profiling prevented conclusive comparison of naive and antigen-experienced compartments. There was a strong correlation between observed TCR beta diversity and the percentage of naive T cells measured by flow cytometry. Because the CMV infection status of the donors was unknown, age-related changes in expanded clonotypes may potentially have been confounded.

The roughly 39 donors, aged about 6 to 95 years, were systemically healthy Caucasian individuals from Russia. Each donor gave about 10 milliliters of peripheral blood, drawn into EDTA-treated Vacutainer tubes. Ficoll-Paque density-gradient centrifugation was used to isolate PBMCs, with at least 7 million per sample. Trizol reagent was used to extract total RNA from PBMCs, with at least 6 micrograms per sample. Naive CD45RAhigh/CD27high T cell percentages were measured by flow cytometry on a PBMC aliquot from every donor. Receptor amplification or capture employed 5' RACE. The listed sequencing device is Illumina HiSeq 2500. A second about 7 to 12 cycle PCR used a sample-barcoded 5' primer and a J-beta primer mix. A unique molecular identifier was introduced onto each TCR beta cDNA molecule by a template-switch 5' adaptor carrying 12 random nucleotides. Each sample yielded at least 2.5 million CDR3-containing paired-end reads. All of the RNA was converted into first-strand cDNA using the Mint cDNA synthesis kit, with a TRBC-specific oligonucleotide serving as the primer. Following uracil-DNA glycosylase treatment, a first 18-cycle PCR with universal primers M1SS and BC2_uni_R was performed on all cDNA. As for the authors' bioinformatics: For normalization, 1 million high-quality reads, each with a distinct molecular identifier, were randomly selected from each sample. Instead of being binned into consensus sequences, reads with shared molecular identifiers were discarded. MiTCR, with a Q25 quality threshold and the strictest error-elimination algorithm, was used for CDR3 identification, clonotype clustering and error correction. Lower-bound total TCR beta diversity was estimated with a nonparametric unseen species model using Euler transformation. TCRdb handled the public reads itself, with Q25 trimming in fastp and clone calling in MiXCR, and kept productive beta chains. Identical CDR3 proteins give one entry, which carries the most common genes and DNA. The V and J calls, along with clone size, are taken from TCRdb and not from the paper's own processing. Within this sample are 750,000 to 950,000 distinct CDR3 sequences, with more than 25% of them counted one time only. Jointly, the top ten make up 2.5% to 3.5% of the sample.

This sample was shared with a second study, whose subject was T cells of mothers and their children. Per the second study: Nine systemically healthy Caucasian individuals served as donors, namely three mothers together with their six children. cDNA synthesis consumed the entire amount of extracted RNA, loaded at 1.5 ug RNA in each 15 ul reaction. In the second PCR, the M1S primer introduced both the sample barcodes and 2-4 random nucleotides. More than 8 million TCR beta CDR3 reads were obtained from each mother, and millions of reads were obtained from each child. TCR recombination output is similarly shaped by thymic selection in related and unrelated pairs, with a minor effect exerted by inherited differences. Normalized repertoire overlap in related mother-child pairs was always slightly higher than in unrelated mother-child pairs, but the difference was never significant. No persistent microchimeric T cell clones were found, with a detection sensitivity of approximately 100 clones per million clonotypes. The study used deep NGS to compare TCR beta repertoires of mothers and children, seeking features distinguishing related mother-child pairs from unrelated individuals. The mean age was 40 +/- 4 years for the mothers and roughly 11 +/- 4 years for the children. After adapters were ligated using NEBNext reagents, the libraries underwent 100+100 nt paired-end sequencing on an Illumina HiSeq 2000. To avoid cross-contamination, the mother libraries and the child libraries were prepared a month apart and sequenced in separate runs. For each donor, between roughly 500,000 and 2,100,000 distinct TCR beta clonotypes were identified. Naive TCR beta clonotypes were estimated from low-frequency clonotypes matched to each donor's FACS-determined naive share, without sorting.

The sequence was collected from a boy between 5 and 17 years old in good health. The specimen was blood. The chain is assembled from TRBV11-2 and TRBJ1-4; TRBD1 fits 11 bases in the junction. At the DNA level, the sequence is TGTGCCAGCAGCCTGGACAGGGGGCATGAAAAACTGTTTTTT. This translates into CASSLDRGHEKLFF.